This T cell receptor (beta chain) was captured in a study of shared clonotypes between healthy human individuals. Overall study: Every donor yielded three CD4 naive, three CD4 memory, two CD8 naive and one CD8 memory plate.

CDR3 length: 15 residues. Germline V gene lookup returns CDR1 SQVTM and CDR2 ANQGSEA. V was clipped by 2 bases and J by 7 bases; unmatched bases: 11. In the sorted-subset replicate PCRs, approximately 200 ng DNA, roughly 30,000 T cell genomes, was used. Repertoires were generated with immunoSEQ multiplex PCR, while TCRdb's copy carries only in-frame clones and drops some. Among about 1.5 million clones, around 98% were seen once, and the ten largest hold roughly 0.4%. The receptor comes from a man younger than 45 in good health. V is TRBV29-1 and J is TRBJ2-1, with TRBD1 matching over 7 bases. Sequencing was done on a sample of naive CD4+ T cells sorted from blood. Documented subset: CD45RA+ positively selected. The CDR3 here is CSVESRGGLRNEQFF. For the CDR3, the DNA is TGCAGCGTTGAATCACGAGGGGGCCTGAGGAATGAGCAGTTCTTC.